A single TCR beta chain is shown here with its context. What it recognizes is unknown. Collected material from alopecia areata patients comprised lesional scalp punch biopsies and peripheral blood. Starting from PBMCs, sorting isolated CD4+ and CD8+ T cells. The data belong to a study of CD8+ T cells in alopecia areata. Study context: For 6 to 18 months, tofacitinib was taken, and 6 months off drug followed. Regarding the study as a whole: The study found TCR sharing across patients less clear than in mice, possibly for HLA reasons.

TCR sequencing used cDNA made by reverse transcription of extracted RNA. Using immunoSEQ multiplex PCR, the repertoire was profiled, and TCRdb retains in-frame clones only, with some absent. This sample has 200,000 to 250,000 clones, with 50% to 60% found just once. Trimming left V 3 bases short and J 7 bases short, with 6 bases between. Germline CDR1 is DFQATT and CDR2 is SNEGSKA (reference sequence). CDR3 size: 11 residues. The V and J genes are TRBV20-1 and TRBJ1-4; no clear D gene. This receptor was obtained from a human donor with alopecia areata. The source material was CD4+ T cells sorted from blood, sampled at week 0. DNA of the CDR3: TGCAGTGCTAGGGGTGGTGAAAAACTGTTTTTT. This codes for CSARGGEKLFF.